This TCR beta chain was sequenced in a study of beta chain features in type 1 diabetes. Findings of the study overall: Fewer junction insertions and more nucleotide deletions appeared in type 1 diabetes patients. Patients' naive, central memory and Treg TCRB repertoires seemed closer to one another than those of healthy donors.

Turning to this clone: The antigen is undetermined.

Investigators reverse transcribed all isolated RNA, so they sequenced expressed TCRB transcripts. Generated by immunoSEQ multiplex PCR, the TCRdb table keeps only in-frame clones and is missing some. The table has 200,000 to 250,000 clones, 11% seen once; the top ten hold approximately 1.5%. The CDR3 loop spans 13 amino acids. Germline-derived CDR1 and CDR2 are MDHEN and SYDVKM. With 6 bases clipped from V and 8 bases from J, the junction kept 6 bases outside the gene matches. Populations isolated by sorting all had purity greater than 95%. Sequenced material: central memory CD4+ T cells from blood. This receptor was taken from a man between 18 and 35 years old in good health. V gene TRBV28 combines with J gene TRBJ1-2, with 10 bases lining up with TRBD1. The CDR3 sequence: CASSLRQGAGYTF. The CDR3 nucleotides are TGTGCCAGCAGCCTTCGACAGGGGGCAGGCTACACCTTC.